The 25 T cell receptor beta chains listed next were all sequenced from one sample in a study of cytomegalovirus exposure and HLA in healthy donors. Researchers ran the PCR with 60 Vbeta and 13 Jbeta primers. Repertoires were generated with immunoSEQ multiplex PCR, while TCRdb's copy carries only in-frame clones and drops some. The top ten clones hold around 3% of a sample with under 140,000 clones, around four fifths of them seen once. The sequenced sample consisted of PBMCs. The receptors were sampled from a woman in her fifties or sixties in good health and CMV-seropositive.

This rearrangement joins TRBV27 to TRBJ2-1, with 9 bases identical to TRBD2. J gave up 4 bases and V 7 bases, and 5 bases lay outside the gene matches. The CDR3 is 14 residues long. Germline V gene sequence: CDR1 MNHEY, CDR2 SMNVEV (reference sequence). The CDR3 sequence: CASTRLADYNEQFF. DNA of the CDR3: TGTGCCAGCACTCGACTAGCGGATTACAATGAGCAGTTCTTC.

This clone has only a few counts. This rearrangement joins TRBV6-1 to TRBJ1-1; 7 bases are shared with TRBD1. This CDR3 has 15 residues. Germline CDR1 MNHNS, CDR2 SASEGT. The trim removed 1 base at V and 7 bases at J, leaving 9 bases unmatched. CDR3 in DNA: TGTGCCAGCAGTGAAGACGGCAGGGGGATCCTTGAAGCTTTCTTT. Translating gives CASSEDGRGILEAFF.

The chain combines TRBV5-6 with TRBJ2-5; D possibly corresponds to TRBD2 (5 bases). The length of the CDR3 is 14 residues. V lost 0 bases to trimming and J lost 11 bases, with 17 bases between them. Germline loops: CDR1 SGHDT, CDR2 YYEEEE. The CDR3 region has the DNA TGTGCCAGCAGCTTGGGTGGCGGCTACGGGGAGCAGTACTTC. Translated, it gives CASSLGGGYGEQYF.

The rearrangement joins TRBV4-2 to TRBJ2-2; 9 nucleotides align to TRBD2. The J segment lost 3 bases and the V segment lost 4 bases, leaving 6 bases of the junction unmatched. Looked up from germline, CDR1 is LGHNA and CDR2 is YNFKEQ. The CDR3 has 16 residues. The CDR3 region is CASSLSGRSYTGELFF. DNA of the CDR3: TGTGCCAGCAGCCTAAGCGGGAGGTCGTACACCGGGGAGCTGTTTTTT.

The rearrangement uses TRBV19 and TRBJ1-5; tentative D call: TRBD1 (6 bases). This CDR3 has 15 residues. From germline, CDR1 is LNHDA and CDR2 SQIVND (reference sequence). V dropped 4 bases and J dropped 6 bases, with 16 bases sitting between them. The CDR3 nucleotides are TGTGCCAGTAGTAAAAAGCCAGGGGTTCCTCAGCCCCAGCATTTT. It translates to CASSKKPGVPQPQHF.

A single count supports this clone. This chain joins TRBV19 and TRBJ2-1, with 9 positions matching TRBD1. The ends lost 3 bases at V and 5 bases at J; junction bases unmatched: 8. The CDR3 has 16 amino acids. Germline V lookup: CDR1 LNHDA, CDR2 SQIVND (reference sequence). Here the CDR3 reads CASSIRGDRVNNEQFF. The CDR3 nucleotides read TGTGCCAGTAGTATTCGGGGGGACAGGGTTAACAATGAGCAGTTCTTC.

V and J are TRBV20-1 and TRBJ1-2; no clear D gene. The CDR3 covers 11 residues. The germline V gene has CDR1 DFQATT and CDR2 SNEGSKA (reference sequence). Trimming took 1 base from V and 7 from J, leaving 7 bases between them. The CDR3 loop reads CSARGEVGYTF. CDR3 nucleotide sequence: TGCAGTGCTAGAGGGGAGGTTGGCTACACCTTC.

This clone came up a few times. This chain connects TRBV11-2 to TRBJ1-2, with 9 bases that match TRBD1. CDR3 size: 17 residues. The V segment lost 3 bases and the J segment 6 bases; nucleotides outside the gene matches: 14. Per the germline V gene, CDR1 is SGHAT and CDR2 is FQNNGV. In DNA, the CDR3 is TGTGCCAGCAGCTTGGGCATCCGGGACAGGGAAAAGAATGGCTACACCTTC. Protein product: CASSLGIRDREKNGYTF. The entire variable domain, with the rest obtained from reference TRBV11-2 and TRBJ1-2, is as follows: EAGVAQSPRYKIIEKRQSVAFWCNPISGHATLYWYQQILGQGPKLLIQFQNNGVVDDSQLPKDRFSAERLKGVDSTLKIQPAKLEDSAVYLCASSLGIRDREKNGYTFGSGTRLTVV.

J is TRBJ2-1 and V is TRBV19, with a weak D call TRBD1 (5 bases). V was cut by 5 bases and J by 8 bases, with 22 bases left in between. Germline CDR1 reads LNHDA; CDR2 reads SQIVND (reference sequence). This CDR3 has 16 residues. In DNA, the CDR3 is TGTGCCAGTAGTCGTGGATGGGGCGAAAGGGCCTATGAGCAGTTCTTC. Protein sequence: CASSRGWGERAYEQFF.

J is TRBJ2-1 and V is TRBV5-1; 9 positions agree with TRBD1. Germline assignment: CDR1 SGHRS and CDR2 YFSETQ. The CDR3 runs 15 residues. With 1 base clipped from V and 7 bases from J, the junction kept 6 bases outside the gene matches. The CDR3 DNA reads as TGCGCCAGCAGCTTGATGGGACAGGGAAATAATGAGCAGTTCTTC. Translated, it gives CASSLMGQGNNEQFF.

Note on this clone: The junction departs from the called germline gene at one end, perhaps through a read error. This chain connects TRBV10-3 to TRBJ2-3; TRBD2 agrees at 14 bases. Germline V gives CDR1 ENHRY, CDR2 SYGVKD. The CDR3 is made up of 16 amino acids. The CDR3 loop is CASSRTSGRFGDTQYF. CDR3 nucleotides: TGTGCCAGCAGTAGGACTAGCGGGAGGTTTGGAGATACGCAGTATTTT.

This clone was observed a single time. The chain carries TRBV7-9 and TRBJ1-1; D unresolved. The CDR3 totals 12 residues. Germline loops: CDR1 SEHNR, CDR2 FQNEAQ (reference sequence). The V end was cut by 4 bases, the J end by 8 bases, with 11 bases between. The CDR3 sequence: CASSSQTKEAFF. The DNA of the CDR3 is TGTGCCAGCAGCTCCCAGACAAAGGAAGCTTTCTTT.

The V gene is TRBV2, the J gene TRBJ2-7; D remains ambiguous. Germline V lookup: CDR1 SNHLY, CDR2 FYNNEI. The CDR3 has 11 residues. The V end was cut by 4 bases, the J end by 5 bases, with 6 bases between. DNA of the CDR3: TGTGCCAGCAGTGGGCATAACGAGCAGTACTTC. Its translation is CASSGHNEQYF.

This sequence joins TRBV7-9 and TRBJ1-2, with 7 bases lining up with TRBD1. The germline CDR1 and CDR2 sequences are SEHNR and FQNEAQ (reference sequence). The trim removed 5 bases at V and 4 bases at J, leaving 7 bases unmatched. The CDR3 covers 14 residues. For the CDR3, the DNA is TGTGCCAGCAGCACTGGACAGGCCATCTATGGCTACACCTTC. It yields the protein CASSTGQAIYGYTF.

The rearrangement links TRBV29-1 to TRBJ2-3, with a possible D match to TRBD2 (6 bases). CDR1 is SQVTM and CDR2 is ANQGSEA in the germline V gene. The CDR3 has 13 residues. Deletions cut 6 bases from V and 2 bases from J, with 12 bases between. The CDR3 sequence is CSVGGGYTDTQYF. The CDR3 coding sequence is TGCAGCGTCGGGGGAGGTTACACAGATACGCAGTATTTT.

The chain joins TRBV6-5 to TRBJ1-1; maybe TRBD1 (6 bases). CDR1 MNHEY and CDR2 SVGAGI come from the germline V gene. The CDR3 runs 14 residues. V was shortened by 4 bases and J by 3 bases, with 12 bases between the two germline ends. CDR3 DNA: TGTGCCAGCAGTTCCGTGAACAGGGACACTGAAGCTTTCTTT. It encodes CASSSVNRDTEAFF.

This clone was detected only once. V usage is TRBV7-3 and J usage is TRBJ2-1, with D possibly TRBD2 on 5 matching bases. Germline V CDR1 and CDR2: SGHTA, FQGTGA. V lost 2 bases and J 7 bases, leaving 6 bases between the germline ends. The CDR3 sequence is 12 residues long. The CDR3 coding sequence is TGTGCCAGCAGCTTATCGGGGAATGAGCAGTTCTTC. Translated, it gives CASSLSGNEQFF.

J is TRBJ2-3 and V is TRBV2; 7 bases fit TRBD2. V lost 5 bases, J lost 1 base, and 6 bases stayed unmatched. Germline CDR1 and CDR2: SNHLY and FYNNEI. This CDR3 has 15 amino acids. CDR3 protein: CASSQGLDGTDTQYF. The CDR3 DNA follows: TGTGCCAGCAGTCAAGGACTAGACGGCACAGATACGCAGTATTTT.

The chain uses TRBV2 and TRBJ2-2; 7 nucleotides align to TRBD2. Germline V gives CDR1 SNHLY, CDR2 FYNNEI. There are 16 residues in the CDR3. After removal of 5 bases from V and 3 bases from J, the junction contained 9 bases not matched to a gene. The CDR3 nucleotides read TGTGCCAGCAGTTTTAAAACTAGCGAGTACACCGGGGAGCTGTTTTTT. Amino acid sequence: CASSFKTSEYTGELFF.

CDR3 protein: CASSTLQDNYGYTF. The CDR3 DNA sequence: TGTGCCAGTAGTACCTTACAGGATAACTATGGCTACACCTTC. J is TRBJ1-2 and V is TRBV19; D is possibly TRBD1 (5 bases). CDR1 is LNHDA, CDR2 SQIVND, per germline (reference sequence). The CDR3 loop spans 14 amino acids. Trimming removed 4 bases at V and 1 base at J, with 10 bases between.

The chain joins TRBV9 to TRBJ2-2; TRBD2 agrees at 10 bases. V lost 6 bases and J lost 4; bases outside the gene matches: 15. This CDR3 is built from 18 residues. Germline loops: CDR1 SGDLS, CDR2 YYNGEE. The CDR3 nucleotides read TGTGCCAGCACCCCAGCGGGAGGGCCGAGGACTAGCACCGGGGAGCTGTTTTTT. It translates to CASTPAGGPRTSTGELFF.

The chain links TRBV9 to TRBJ1-2; maybe TRBD1 (6 bases). CDR1 and CDR2 from the germline V gene are SGDLS and YYNGEE. Trimming cost V 1 base and J 8 bases, with 18 bases left between them. There are 15 residues in the CDR3. CDR3 in DNA: TGTGCCAGCAGCGTAAGGGGCAGGGGAGGGAACGGCTACACCTTC. This gives the protein CASSVRGRGGNGYTF.

The gene calls are TRBV9 and TRBJ1-4, with 8 bases lining up with TRBD1. Germline lookup yields CDR1 SGDLS and CDR2 YYNGEE. V lost 3 bases, J lost 7 bases, and 8 bases stayed unmatched. The CDR3 is made up of 15 amino acids. CDR3 in amino acids: CASSATTGGREKLFF. CDR3 nucleotide sequence: TGTGCCAGCAGCGCAACAACAGGGGGGCGTGAAAAACTGTTTTTT.

The CDR3 loop reads CAISPRGNEQFF. The CDR3 nucleotides read TGTGCCATCAGTCCCAGGGGTAATGAGCAGTTCTTC. V gene TRBV10-3 combines with J gene TRBJ2-1, with a weak D call TRBD1 (6 bases). The length of the CDR3 is 12 residues. V shed 5 bases and J shed 7 bases, with 9 bases lying between them. Germline values: CDR1 ENHRY, CDR2 SYGVKD.

The chain has TRBV11-2 and TRBJ2-7; no reliable D call. The CDR3 totals 13 residues. Germline V gene sequence: CDR1 SGHAT, CDR2 FQNNGV. Trimming took off 0 bases at V and 4 bases at J, with 7 bases between the two ends. Here the CDR3 reads CASSLEQFYEQYF. The CDR3 DNA follows: TGTGCCAGCAGCTTAGAACAGTTTTACGAGCAGTACTTC.